This entry concerns a single T cell receptor beta chain. Its antigen is currently unknown. The sample comes from a study of cytomegalovirus exposure and HLA in healthy donors. Profiled with immunoSEQ multiplex PCR; TCRdb holds only in-frame clones, not every one. The sample consists of some 110,000 clones, 88% of them appearing once. Broader study findings: The study labeled approximately 150 TCR beta chains cytomegalovirus-associated.

CDR1 and CDR2 (germline): SGHRS, YFSETQ. Trimming pared 0 bases from V and 6 bases from J, leaving 11 bases between. This CDR3 is 14 amino acids long. The genes are TRBV5-1 and TRBJ2-3; a weak D match, TRBD2 (6 bases). Sample: PBMCs. The source is a man between 18 and 35 years old in good health and CMV-seronegative. DNA for the CDR3: TGCGCCAGCAGCTTGGAAACTAGCTGGGATACGCAGTATTTT. Its protein product is CASSLETSWDTQYF.